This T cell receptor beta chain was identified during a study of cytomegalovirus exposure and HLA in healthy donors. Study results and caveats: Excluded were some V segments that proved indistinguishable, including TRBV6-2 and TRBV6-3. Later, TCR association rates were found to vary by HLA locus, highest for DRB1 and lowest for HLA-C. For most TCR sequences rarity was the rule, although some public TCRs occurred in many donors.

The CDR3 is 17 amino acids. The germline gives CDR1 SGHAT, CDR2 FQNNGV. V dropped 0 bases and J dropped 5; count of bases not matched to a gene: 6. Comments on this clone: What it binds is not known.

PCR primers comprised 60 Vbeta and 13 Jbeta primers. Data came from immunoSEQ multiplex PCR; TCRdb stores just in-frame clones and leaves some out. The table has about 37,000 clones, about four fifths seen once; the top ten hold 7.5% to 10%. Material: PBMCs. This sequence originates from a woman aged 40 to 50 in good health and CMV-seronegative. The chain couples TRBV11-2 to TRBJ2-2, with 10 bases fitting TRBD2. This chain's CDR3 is CASSLESGGARTGELFF. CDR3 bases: TGTGCCAGCAGCTTAGAGAGCGGGGGGGCCCGAACCGGGGAGCTGTTTTTT. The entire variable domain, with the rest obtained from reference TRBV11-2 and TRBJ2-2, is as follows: EAGVAQSPRYKIIEKRQSVAFWCNPISGHATLYWYQQILGQGPKLLIQFQNNGVVDDSQLPKDRFSAERLKGVDSTLKIQPAKLEDSAVYLCASSLESGGARTGELFFGEGSRLTVL.